The source of this T cell receptor beta chain is a study of human T cells and chemical hapten exposure. The V gene's germline CDR1 is SGDLS and CDR2 YYNGEE. This CDR3 has 15 amino acids. The ends lost 4 bases at V and 4 bases at J; junction bases unmatched: 9. Specified time point: healthy volunteer bleed at 2 weeks. The study extracted total RNA from unfractionated whole blood. This clonotype appeared many times. Unique molecular identifiers were affixed to discrete cDNA molecules within the library. MiXCR, run by TCRdb on the RACE reads, gives a single entry per CDR3 protein. This sample has 35,000 to 50,000 distinct CDR3 sequences; approximately 4.5% occur once, and the top ten carry around 1.6%.

The chain combines TRBV9 with TRBJ1-1; TRBD1 matches at 8 bases. Material for sequencing was whole blood. This sequence originates from a female donor in good health. Some clones in this sample may be carry-over from other donors' samples. CDR3 in amino acids: CASSPRTGLGTEAFF. CDR3 DNA sequence: TGTGCCAGCAGCCCAAGGACAGGGCTTGGCACTGAAGCTTTCTTT.